The table lists the clone carrying this TCR beta chain with a few counts. The target antigen is unknown. This entry is derived from a study of identical twins. Notes on the study in general: Twin pairs' shared out-of-frame alpha sequences were enriched in low generation probability.

TCRdb independently ran MiXCR on the 5' RACE reads; one entry per CDR3 protein. The profile covers some 690,000 distinct CDR3 sequences, with 21% appearing a single time and over 4% taken by the ten largest. The data also belong to a second study, concerning T cells expressing NK-cell markers. That work adds: The use of an anti-gamma-delta TCR antibody, which was added in several experiments, restricted sorting to T cells expressing alpha-beta TCR. Dominant NKG2C+ clonotypes accounted for roughly 1.0-8% of CD8+ T cells in six donors.

The source is a woman aged 18-29 years in good health. The sequenced sample was PBMCs.

In DNA form, the CDR3 reads TGCGCCAGCAGCCAACAGACAGGGGTGACTGAAGCTTTCTTT. Translation: CASSQQTGVTEAFF. The chain is built from TRBV5-1 and TRBJ1-1; 8 nucleotides line up with TRBD1. V lost 4 bases, J lost 5 bases, and 7 bases stayed unmatched. This CDR3 has 14 amino acids. Germline CDR1 SGHRS, CDR2 YFSETQ.